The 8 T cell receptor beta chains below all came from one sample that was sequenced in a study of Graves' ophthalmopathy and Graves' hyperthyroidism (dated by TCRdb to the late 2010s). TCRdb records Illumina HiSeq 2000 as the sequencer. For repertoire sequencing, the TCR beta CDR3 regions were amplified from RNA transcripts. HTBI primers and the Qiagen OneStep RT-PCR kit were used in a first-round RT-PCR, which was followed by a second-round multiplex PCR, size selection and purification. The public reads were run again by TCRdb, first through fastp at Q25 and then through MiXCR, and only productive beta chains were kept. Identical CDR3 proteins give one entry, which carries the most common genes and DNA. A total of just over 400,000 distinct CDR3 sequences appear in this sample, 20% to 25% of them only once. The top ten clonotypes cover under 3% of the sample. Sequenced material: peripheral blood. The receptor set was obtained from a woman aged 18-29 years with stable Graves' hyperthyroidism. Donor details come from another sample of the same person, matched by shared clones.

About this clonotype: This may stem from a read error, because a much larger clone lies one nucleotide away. This CDR3 reads CASSQIYREINSNYGYTF. DNA for the CDR3: TGCGCCAGCAGCCAAATTTATCGGGAGATTAATTCTAACTATGGCTACACCTTC. The chain employs TRBV4-3 and TRBJ1-2; no reliable D call. The V end was cut by 2 bases, the J end by 0 bases, with 19 bases between. Germline CDR1 is LGHNA and CDR2 is YSLEER. The CDR3 extends over 18 amino acids.

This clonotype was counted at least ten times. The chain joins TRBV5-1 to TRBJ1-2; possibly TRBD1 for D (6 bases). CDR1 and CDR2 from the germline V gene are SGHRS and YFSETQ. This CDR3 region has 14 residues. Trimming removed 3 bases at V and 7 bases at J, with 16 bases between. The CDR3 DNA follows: TGCGCCAGCAGCTGGGACGAACAGGGAGGTGGCTACACCTTC. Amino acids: CASSWDEQGGGYTF.

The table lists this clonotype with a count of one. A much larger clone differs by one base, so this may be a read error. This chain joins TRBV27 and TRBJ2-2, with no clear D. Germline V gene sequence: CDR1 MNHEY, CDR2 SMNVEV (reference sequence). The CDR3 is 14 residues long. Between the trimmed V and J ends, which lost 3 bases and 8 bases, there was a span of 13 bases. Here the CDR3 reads CASSFLVSSGELFF. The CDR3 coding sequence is TGTGCCAGCAGTTTTCTGGTATCGAGTGGGGAGCTGTTTTTT.

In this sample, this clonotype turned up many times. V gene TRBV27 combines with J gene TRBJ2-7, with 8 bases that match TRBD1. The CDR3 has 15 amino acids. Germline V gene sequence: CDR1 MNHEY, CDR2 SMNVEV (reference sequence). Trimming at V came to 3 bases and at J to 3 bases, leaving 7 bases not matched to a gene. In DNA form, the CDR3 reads TGTGCCAGCAGTTTCATGGTAGGACAGGGCTACGAGCAGTACTTC. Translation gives CASSFMVGQGYEQYF.

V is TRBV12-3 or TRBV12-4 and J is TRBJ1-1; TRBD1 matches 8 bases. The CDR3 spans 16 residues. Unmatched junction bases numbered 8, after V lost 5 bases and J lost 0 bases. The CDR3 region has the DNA TGTGCCAGCAGTCGAAAACAGGGGGTCCTGAACACTGAAGCTTTCTTT. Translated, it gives CASSRKQGVLNTEAFF.

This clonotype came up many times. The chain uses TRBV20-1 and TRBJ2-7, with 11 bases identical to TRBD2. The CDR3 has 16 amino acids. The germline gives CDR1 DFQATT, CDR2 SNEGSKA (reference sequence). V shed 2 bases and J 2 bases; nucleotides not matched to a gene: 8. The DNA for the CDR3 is TGCAGTGCTAGACTCAACCTAGCGGGAGGAACCTACGAGCAGTACTTC. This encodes CSARLNLAGGTYEQYF.

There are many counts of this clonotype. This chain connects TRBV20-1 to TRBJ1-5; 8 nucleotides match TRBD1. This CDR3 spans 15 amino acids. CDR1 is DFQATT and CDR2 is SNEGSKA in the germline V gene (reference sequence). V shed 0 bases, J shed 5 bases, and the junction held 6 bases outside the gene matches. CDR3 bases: TGCAGTGCTAGAGAGGGGGGCAGGGGGCATCAGCCCCAGCATTTT. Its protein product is CSAREGGRGHQPQHF.

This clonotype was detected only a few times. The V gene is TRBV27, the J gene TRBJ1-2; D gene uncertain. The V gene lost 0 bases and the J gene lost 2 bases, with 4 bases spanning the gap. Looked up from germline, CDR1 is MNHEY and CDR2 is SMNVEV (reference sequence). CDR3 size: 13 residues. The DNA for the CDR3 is TGTGCCAGCAGTTTATCGTCCAACTATGGCTACACCTTC. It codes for CASSLSSNYGYTF.